This T cell receptor (beta chain) was captured in a study of blood T cell repertoires in COVID-19. Background on the study: COVID-19 samples from acute and convalescent phases originated in the United States, Italy and Spain.

Patients in Seattle were enrolled during active infection, then followed longitudinally. The authors' processing: For nucleated cells, counts were estimated from reference gene primer amplification. Generated by immunoSEQ multiplex PCR, the TCRdb table keeps only in-frame clones and is missing some. From that table come the V and J calls and clone size; the DNA was used to work out D and trimming. The profile shows around 300,000 clones, roughly 90% of them singletons. The germline gives CDR1 SGHTA, CDR2 FQGNSA. V lost 4 bases and J 0 bases, leaving 8 bases between the germline ends. The CDR3 totals 14 residues.

The chain is built from TRBV7-2 and TRBJ2-3, with D possibly being TRBD1 (6 bases). This clonotype was obtained from a woman aged 25-40 years with COVID-19, enrolled during active disease. The sequencing input was peripheral blood. The CDR3 nucleotides are TGTGCCAGCAGCTGGGGACATAGCACAGATACGCAGTATTTT. The encoded protein is CASSWGHSTDTQYF.